These 24 T cell receptor beta chains share one sample of origin, sequenced in a study of regulatory T cells in long-lasting Graves disease. Time point specified: persistent/refractory GD, antithyroid drugs over 5 years with positive TRAb. RNA extracted from PBMCs served as the sequencing template. Arm-PCR of CDR3 regions with iRepertoire HTBI primers generated TCR beta libraries. Via MiXCR, TCRdb re-called the multiplex PCR reads, giving one row per CDR3 protein. Seen here are hundreds of thousands of distinct CDR3 sequences, approximately 22% observed once, and the top ten hold under 15%. Material: peripheral blood mononuclear cells (PBMCs), obtained when the disease was refractory, from a patient treated with antithyroid drugs. Receptors originate from a female donor with Graves disease.

This clonotype was counted ten times or more. The CDR3: CASSWTVLAEAFF. The CDR3 DNA sequence: TGTGCCAGCAGTTGGACAGTTTTGGCTGAAGCTTTCTTT. The V and J genes are TRBV27 and TRBJ1-1, with a possible D match to TRBD1 (6 bases). Per germline, CDR1 MNHEY and CDR2 SMNVEV (reference sequence). Trimming cost V 4 bases and J 6 bases, with 12 bases left between them. The CDR3 extends over 13 amino acids.

The chain recombines TRBV4-3 with TRBJ2-2; D is unclear. Germline assignment: CDR1 LGHNA and CDR2 YSLEER. The CDR3 runs 15 residues. V lost 0 bases to trimming and J lost 4 bases, with 9 bases between them. CDR3 loop: CASSQEEGVTGELFF. CDR3 nucleotide sequence: TGCGCCAGCAGCCAAGAGGAAGGAGTCACCGGGGAGCTGTTTTTT.

The CDR3 protein is CASSETGLDYTF. As DNA, the CDR3 is TGTGCCAGCAGCGAAACAGGGCTTGACTACACCTTC. This chain joins TRBV3-1 and TRBJ1-2, with a weak D call TRBD1 (6 bases). This CDR3 has 12 amino acids. Germline CDR1 is LGHDT and CDR2 is YNNKEL (reference sequence). V shed 5 bases and J shed 10 bases, with 14 bases lying between them.

Concerning this clonotype itself: A much larger clone is a single base away; this may be a read error. The gene calls are TRBV30 and TRBJ2-5; 7 bases are shared with TRBD2. This CDR3 has 13 residues. Germline values: CDR1 GTSNPN, CDR2 SVGIG (reference sequence). V shed 8 bases, J shed 5 bases, and the junction held 11 bases outside the gene matches. The CDR3 spells CARSVAGAETQYF. The CDR3 DNA follows: TGTGCCCGGTCCGTGGCGGGAGCTGAGACCCAGTACTTC.

This clonotype was seen at least ten times. The chain couples TRBV6-1 to TRBJ1-1; no clear D. The V end was cut by 0 bases, the J end by 0 bases, with 5 bases between. The CDR3 runs to 14 residues. Germline loops: CDR1 MNHNS, CDR2 SASEGT. The CDR3 sequence: CASSEAFLNTEAFF. DNA of the CDR3: TGTGCCAGCAGTGAAGCGTTCTTGAACACTGAAGCTTTCTTT.

This clonotype showed up many times. The chain joins TRBV20-1 to TRBJ1-2; weak D call: TRBD1 (5 bases). Per the germline V gene, CDR1 is DFQATT and CDR2 is SNEGSKA (reference sequence). V dropped 6 bases and J dropped 2 bases, with 13 bases sitting between them. This CDR3 is built from 13 residues. CDR3 coding DNA: TGCAGTGCGGAGGGGCAGGGAAACTATGGCTACACCTTC. This sequence encodes CSAEGQGNYGYTF.

A remark on this clonotype: A much larger clone lies a single base off, so this may be a read error. The V and J genes are TRBV28 and TRBJ2-7, with D tentatively TRBD2 (5 bases). The V gene lost 1 base and the J gene lost 4 bases, with 11 bases spanning the gap. The CDR3 runs 14 residues. Germline V lookup: CDR1 MDHEN, CDR2 SYDVKM. DNA for the CDR3: TGTGCCAGCAGTTTATTCCCGGGAAGGTACGAGCAGTACTTC. Residues: CASSLFPGRYEQYF.

This sequence joins TRBV19 and TRBJ2-4, with 9 nucleotides matching TRBD1. This CDR3 has 17 residues. Germline loops: CDR1 LNHDA, CDR2 SQIVND (reference sequence). Unmatched junction bases numbered 10, after V lost 5 bases and J lost 2 bases. This CDR3 reads CASSAHTGGESKNIQYF. In DNA, the CDR3 is TGTGCCAGTAGTGCCCACACAGGGGGCGAGTCCAAAAACATTCAGTACTTC.

There are a few counts of this clonotype. This CDR3 reads CAWGRSSGANVLTF. The CDR3 DNA reads TGTGCCTGGGGGAGAAGCTCTGGGGCCAACGTCCTGACTTTC. The gene calls are TRBV30 and TRBJ2-6; tentative D call: TRBD2 (5 bases). CDR3 length: 14 residues. CDR1 is GTSNPN and CDR2 is SVGIG in the germline V gene (reference sequence). The V end lost 5 bases, the J end lost 0 bases, and 8 bases lay between the germline ends.

V is TRBV5-6 and J is TRBJ1-5; TRBD1 is a possible D gene (6 bases). CDR1 and CDR2 (germline): SGHDT, YYEEEE. This CDR3 is built from 19 residues. V was cut by 0 bases and J by 3 bases, with 22 bases left in between. The DNA of the CDR3 is TGTGCCAGCAGCTTGGGGCTTTGGGACATACAACGGAACAATCAGCCCCAGCATTTT. Protein: CASSLGLWDIQRNNQPQHF.

This clonotype was observed a handful of times. CDR3 sequence: CASSDQTGPSNTGELFF. CDR3 nucleotide sequence: TGCGCCAGCAGCGACCAGACAGGACCATCCAACACCGGGGAGCTGTTTTTT. This sequence joins TRBV5-1 and TRBJ2-2; a possible D gene is TRBD1 (6 bases). Trimming shortened V by 4 bases and J by 2 bases, and 18 bases separated the two germline ends. Germline CDR1 and CDR2: SGHRS and YFSETQ. CDR3 length: 17 amino acids.

This clonotype was observed a few times. The chain has TRBV7-2 and TRBJ1-6; no definite D call. The CDR3 covers 14 residues. V was clipped by 1 base and J by 9 bases, with 10 bases between them. CDR1 SGHTA and CDR2 FQGNSA come from the germline V gene. The CDR3: CASSLESFGSPLHF. CDR3 nucleotides: TGTGCCAGCAGCTTAGAGAGTTTCGGTTCACCCCTCCACTTT. Complete variable domain (other parts from reference TRBV7-2 and TRBJ1-6): GAGVSQSPSNKVTEKGKDVELRCDPISGHTALYWYRQSLGQGLEFLIYFQGNSAPDKSGLPSDRFSAERTGGSVSTLTIQRTQQEDSAVYLCASSLESFGSPLHFGNGTRLTVT.

This clonotype was counted many times. This chain uses TRBV12-3 or TRBV12-4 with TRBJ2-2, with 8 nucleotides matching TRBD1. The trim removed 3 bases at V and 5 bases at J, leaving 5 bases unmatched. The CDR3 covers 15 residues. DNA for the CDR3: TGTGCCAGCAGTTTCCGACAGGGGATTACCGGGGAGCTGTTTTTT. Translation gives CASSFRQGITGELFF.

This chain joins TRBV20-1 and TRBJ2-7; D possibly matches TRBD1 or TRBD2 (5 bases each). This CDR3 region has 13 residues. CDR1 is DFQATT and CDR2 is SNEGSKA in the germline V gene (reference sequence). V dropped 1 base and J dropped 3 bases, with 10 bases sitting between them. CDR3 bases: TGCAGTGCTAGAGCCAGGGACGACTACGAGCAGTACTTC. Protein sequence: CSARARDDYEQYF.

Comments on this clonotype: Sequence at one end of the junction differs from germline and may be a read error. The V gene is TRBV6-2 or TRBV6-3, the J gene TRBJ2-2; a possible D gene is TRBD1 (5 bases). This CDR3 region has 14 residues. CDR1 and CDR2 from the germline V gene are MNHEY and SVGEGT. The CDR3 region has the DNA TGTGCCAGCGGTTACACAGGTGGCACCGGGGAGCTGTTTTTT. Translation gives CASGYTGGTGELFF.

This rearrangement joins TRBV19 to TRBJ2-5; possible D gene TRBD2, 5 bases. Germline CDR1 LNHDA, CDR2 SQIVND (reference sequence). The CDR3 length is 12 residues. V was clipped by 10 bases and J by 1 base, with 10 bases between them. The CDR3 nucleotides read TGTGCCACTGCAGGAGGCCAAGAGACCCAGTACTTC. This translates into CATAGGQETQYF.

This clonotype was observed at least ten times. The chain uses TRBV27 and TRBJ2-7; TRBD1 or TRBD2 may be the D gene (7 bases each). V lost 5 bases to trimming and J lost 1 base, with 21 bases between them. The CDR3 is 17 residues long. Germline-derived CDR1 and CDR2 are MNHEY and SMNVEV (reference sequence). CDR3 sequence: CASSRQGAGAGSYEQYF. CDR3 sequence (DNA): TGTGCCAGCAGTCGACAGGGAGCAGGAGCGGGGTCCTACGAGCAGTACTTC.

V gene TRBV7-9 combines with J gene TRBJ1-6; D uncertain. The germline CDR1 and CDR2 sequences are SEHNR and FQNEAQ (reference sequence). The ends were cut back, 5 bases at V and 6 bases at J, with 17 bases in the middle. This CDR3 is built from 16 residues. The CDR3 DNA reads as TGTGCCAGCAGCCCCGGCGAGGTTCCTCCTAATTCACCCCTCCACTTT. Translated: CASSPGEVPPNSPLHF.

In this sample, this clonotype turned up a few times. CDR3 bases: TGTGCCAGCAGGCAGGGACAGGCCCTCTCCTACGAGCAGTACTTC. Amino acid sequence: CASRQGQALSYEQYF. This chain links TRBV7-3 with TRBJ2-7; 8 bases agree with TRBD1. This CDR3 has 15 amino acids. Germline V gives CDR1 SGHTA, CDR2 FQGTGA. Trimming removed 6 bases from V and 0 bases from J; junction bases left unmatched: 7.

As to this clonotype: One base away lies a much larger clone, so this may be a sequencing read error. V is TRBV2 and J is TRBJ2-2; D is ambiguous. Germline V lookup: CDR1 SNHLY, CDR2 FYNNEI. The CDR3 spans 12 residues. Trimming cost V 7 bases and J 1 base, with 4 bases left between them. The CDR3 loop is CASTENTGELFF. CDR3 DNA: TGTGCCAGCACAGAGAACACCGGGGAGCTGTTTTTT. The complete variable domain, with remaining parts taken from reference TRBV2 and TRBJ2-2, reads EPEVTQTPSHQVTQMGQEVILRCVPISNHLYFYWYRQILGQKVEFLVSFYNNEISEKSEIFDDQFSVERPDGSNFTLKIRSTKLEDSAMYFCASTENTGELFFGEGSRLTVL.

This clonotype was detected many times. The chain joins TRBV30 to TRBJ2-5; D not resolved. The CDR3 is 11 residues long. The germline V gene encodes CDR1 GTSNPN and CDR2 SVGIG (reference sequence). V was shortened by 8 bases and J by 4 bases, with 11 bases between the two germline ends. CDR3 DNA: TGTGCCGCCCAGGTACCAGAGACCCAGTACTTC. Translating it yields CAAQVPETQYF.

This clonotype appeared many times. The rearrangement links TRBV11-3 to TRBJ1-1; the match to TRBD1 covers 8 bases. CDR3 size: 15 residues. V was clipped by 3 bases and J by 1 base; unmatched bases: 4. The V gene's germline CDR1 is SGHNT and CDR2 YENEEA. In nucleotides, the CDR3 is TGTGCCAGCAGCTTCTTCGGGACAGGGAACACTGAAGCTTTCTTT. Its protein is CASSFFGTGNTEAFF.

The table lists this clonotype with a few counts. The CDR3 DNA is TGTGCCAGCAGTTCCTCCGGCGGGGGGGATTCCGGGGAGCTGTTTTTT. Protein: CASSSSGGGDSGELFF. The chain recombines TRBV12-3 or TRBV12-4 with TRBJ2-2, with 9 bases lining up with TRBD2. The CDR3 has 16 residues. V was clipped by 4 bases and J by 6 bases; unmatched bases: 9.

This clonotype was observed many times. This rearrangement joins TRBV14 to TRBJ1-4, with D uncertain. Between the trimmed V and J ends, which lost 0 bases and 6 bases, there was a span of 11 bases. The CDR3 is 15 residues long. The germline gives CDR1 SGHDN, CDR2 FVKESK. Here the CDR3 DNA reads TGTGCCAGCAGCCAAGAGGACCGACCGGATGAAAAACTGTTTTTT. It encodes CASSQEDRPDEKLFF.